A single sample is the source of the 10 T cell receptor beta chains below, sequenced in a study of shared clonotypes between healthy human individuals. Measured with immunoSEQ multiplex PCR; TCRdb has only the in-frame clones, and not every one. This sample has about 2.3 million clones, with approximately 95% found just once. What was sequenced was naive CD4+ T cells from PBMCs. Subset: CD45RA+ positively selected. Receptor source: a man between 18 and 35 years old in good health. Some clones in this sample may be carry-over from other donors' samples.

This sequence joins TRBV27 and TRBJ1-1, with a tentative D call TRBD1 (6 bases). The CDR3 contains 14 residues. Germline values: CDR1 MNHEY, CDR2 SMNVEV (reference sequence). The ends were cut back, 6 bases at V and 0 bases at J, with 11 bases in the middle. In DNA form, the CDR3 reads TGTGCCAGCAGATCGGACAGTTTGAACACTGAAGCTTTCTTT. This encodes CASRSDSLNTEAFF.

This chain joins TRBV6-6 and TRBJ1-6; 7 bases agree with TRBD1. This CDR3 spans 14 amino acids. CDR1 MNHNY and CDR2 SVGAGI come from the germline V gene (reference sequence). Trimming removed 5 bases from V and 5 bases from J; junction bases left unmatched: 3. The CDR3 region is CASSATGDNSPLHF. The CDR3 bases are TGTGCCAGCAGTGCAACAGGGGATAATTCACCCCTCCACTTT.

The chain is built from TRBV28 and TRBJ2-7, with D perhaps given as TRBD1 or TRBD2 (5 bases each). Looked up from germline, CDR1 is MDHEN and CDR2 is SYDVKM. Trimming stripped 6 bases from V and 7 bases from J, with 16 bases between. The CDR3 is 13 amino acids. CDR3 coding DNA: TGTGCCAGCAGGAGGACTTTCGAGGGGGAGCAGTACTTC. It translates to CASRRTFEGEQYF.

V is TRBV18 and J is TRBJ2-3; the D is unclear. Germline V CDR1 and CDR2: KGHSH, LQKENI. The CDR3 contains 14 residues. V was pared by 5 bases and J by 2 bases, with 11 bases between. CDR3 region: CASSTSGVTDTQYF. Written as DNA, the CDR3 is TGTGCCAGCTCAACAAGTGGGGTCACAGATACGCAGTATTTT.

This rearrangement joins TRBV7-7 to TRBJ2-2, with a weak D call TRBD1 (5 bases). V lost 5 bases and J 7 bases, leaving 20 bases between the germline ends. Germline CDR1 is SSHAT and CDR2 is FNYEAQ (reference sequence). CDR3 size: 16 residues. The CDR3 DNA reads as TGTGCCAGCAGCGAAGGACAAGACCCCAGGAGCGGGGAGCTGTTTTTT. It encodes CASSEGQDPRSGELFF. Full variable domain (rest looked up from reference TRBV7-7 and TRBJ2-2): GAGVSQSPRYKVTKRGQDVTLRCDPISSHATLYWYQQALGQGPEFLTYFNYEAQPDKSGLPSDRFSAERPEGSISTLTIQRTEQRDSAMYRCASSEGQDPRSGELFFGEGSRLTVL.

The chain recombines TRBV29-1 with TRBJ2-3, with D possibly matching TRBD2 (7 bases). V was trimmed by 6 bases and J by 7 bases, leaving 17 bases between them. In germline, CDR1 is SQVTM, CDR2 ANQGSEA. The CDR3 spans 13 residues. The CDR3 is CSVPGGGRYTQYF. In DNA form, the CDR3 reads TGCAGCGTACCTGGGGGGGGCCGTTATACGCAGTATTTT.

V and J are TRBV6-1 and TRBJ2-3; 9 positions agree with TRBD1. Germline V gene lookup returns CDR1 MNHNS and CDR2 SASEGT. V trimming: 5 bases; J trimming: 4 bases; junction bases outside the gene matches: 7. This CDR3 has 15 residues. Here the CDR3 reads CASSSETGGADTQYF. As DNA, the CDR3 is TGTGCCAGCAGTTCCGAGACAGGGGGTGCAGATACGCAGTATTTT.

The genes are TRBV11-2 and TRBJ2-7; either TRBD1 or TRBD2 may supply D (8 bases each). Per germline, CDR1 SGHAT and CDR2 FQNNGV. Trimming removed 4 bases at V and 4 bases at J, with 23 bases between. This CDR3 is 17 amino acids long. The CDR3 loop reads CASSSPGRGDRPYEQYF. The CDR3 coding sequence is TGTGCCAGCAGCTCACCCGGGCGGGGGGACAGGCCTTACGAGCAGTACTTC.

The gene calls are TRBV7-2 and TRBJ1-5; D is perhaps TRBD1 (5 bases). V lost 0 bases to trimming and J lost 7 bases, with 13 bases between them. Germline V gives CDR1 SGHTA, CDR2 FQGNSA. The CDR3 covers 15 residues. CDR3 bases: TGTGCCAGCAGCTTAGCCGGGGGAGGAGGGCAGCCCCAGCATTTT. Translating it yields CASSLAGGGGQPQHF.

Notes on this clone: Other DNA sequences in the sample encode the same CDR3. This rearrangement joins TRBV5-1 to TRBJ1-1; 8 nucleotides match TRBD1. Germline V gene data show CDR1 as SGHRS and CDR2 as YFSETQ. The CDR3 length is 14 residues. V was clipped by 5 bases and J by 1 base; unmatched bases: 4. CDR3 loop: CASSFGTGNTEAFF. The CDR3 bases are TGCGCCAGCAGTTTCGGGACAGGGAACACTGAAGCTTTCTTT.